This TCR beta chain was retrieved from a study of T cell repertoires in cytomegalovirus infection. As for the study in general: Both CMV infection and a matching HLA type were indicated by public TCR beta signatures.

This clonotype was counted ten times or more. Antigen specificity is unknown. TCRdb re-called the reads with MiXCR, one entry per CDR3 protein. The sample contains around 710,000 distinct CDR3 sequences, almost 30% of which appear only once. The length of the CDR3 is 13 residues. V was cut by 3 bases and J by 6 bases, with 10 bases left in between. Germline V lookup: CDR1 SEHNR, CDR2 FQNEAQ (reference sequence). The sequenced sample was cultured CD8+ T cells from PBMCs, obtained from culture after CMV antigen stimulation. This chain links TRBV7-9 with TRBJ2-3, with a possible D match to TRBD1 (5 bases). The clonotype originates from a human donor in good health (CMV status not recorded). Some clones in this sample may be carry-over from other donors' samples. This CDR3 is CASSFLQGDTQYF. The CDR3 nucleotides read TGTGCCAGCAGCTTCTTGCAGGGCGATACGCAGTATTTT.